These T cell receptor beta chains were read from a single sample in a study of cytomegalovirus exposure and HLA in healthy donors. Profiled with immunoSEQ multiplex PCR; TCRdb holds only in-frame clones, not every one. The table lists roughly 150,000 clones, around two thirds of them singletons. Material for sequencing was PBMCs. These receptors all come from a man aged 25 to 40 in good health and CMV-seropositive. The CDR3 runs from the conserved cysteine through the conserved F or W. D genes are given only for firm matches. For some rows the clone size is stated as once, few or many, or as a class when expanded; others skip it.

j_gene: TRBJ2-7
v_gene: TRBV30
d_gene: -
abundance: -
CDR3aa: CAWSGLRQPRIKYF
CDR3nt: TGTGCCTGGAGTGGTCTGCGGCAGCCCCGTATAAAATACTTC

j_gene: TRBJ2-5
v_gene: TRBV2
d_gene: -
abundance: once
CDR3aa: CASSVQGFDTVTQYF
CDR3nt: TGTGCCAGCAGTGTACAGGGTTTCGACACCGTGACCCAGTACTTC

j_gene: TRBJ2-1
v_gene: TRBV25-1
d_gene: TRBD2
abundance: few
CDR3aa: CASSRGSGIYNEQFF
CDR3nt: TGTGCCAGCAGTCGTGGTAGCGGGATCTACAATGAGCAGTTCTTC

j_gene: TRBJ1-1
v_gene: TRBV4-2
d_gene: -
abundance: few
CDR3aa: CASSDRNTEAFF
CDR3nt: TGTGCCAGCTCGGACAGGAACACTGAAGCTTTCTTT

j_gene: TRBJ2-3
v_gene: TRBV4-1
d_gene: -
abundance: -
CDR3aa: CASSQVARAIDTQYF
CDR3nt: TGCGCCAGCAGCCAAGTTGCCAGGGCGATAGATACGCAGTATTTT

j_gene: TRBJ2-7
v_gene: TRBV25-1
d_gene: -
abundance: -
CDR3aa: CANWSRDGGDEQYF
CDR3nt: TGTGCCAACTGGTCCAGGGATGGGGGCGACGAGCAGTACTTC

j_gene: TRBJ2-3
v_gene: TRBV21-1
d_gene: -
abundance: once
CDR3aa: CASSKVAPLAGEGDTQYF
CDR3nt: TGTGCCAGCAGCAAAGTGGCACCACTAGCGGGAGAGGGAGATACGCAGTATTTT

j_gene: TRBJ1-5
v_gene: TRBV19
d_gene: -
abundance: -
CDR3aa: CASSSGVGQPQHF
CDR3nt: TGTGCCAGTAGTTCCGGGGTCGGGCAGCCCCAGCATTTT

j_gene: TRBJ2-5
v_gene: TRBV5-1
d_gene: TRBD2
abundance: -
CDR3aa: CASSLGGTSGGQETQYF
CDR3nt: TGCGCCAGCAGCTTGGGAGGGACTAGCGGAGGGCAAGAGACCCAGTACTTC

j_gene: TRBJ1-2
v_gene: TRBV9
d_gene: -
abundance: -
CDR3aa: CASSRGDYGYTF
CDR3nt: TGTGCCAGCAGCCGGGGGGACTATGGCTACACCTTC

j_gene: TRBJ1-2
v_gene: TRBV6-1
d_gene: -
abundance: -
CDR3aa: CASSWGGYGYTF
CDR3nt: TGTGCCAGCAGTTGGGGGGGCTATGGCTACACCTTC

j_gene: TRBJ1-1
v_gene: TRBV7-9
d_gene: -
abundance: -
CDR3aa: CSSSFSSNTEAFF
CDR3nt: TGTTCCAGCAGCTTTTCGTCGAACACTGAAGCTTTCTTT

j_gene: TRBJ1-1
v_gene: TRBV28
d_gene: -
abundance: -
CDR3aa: CATYGGAGTEAFF
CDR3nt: TGTGCCACCTACGGGGGAGCTGGGACTGAAGCTTTCTTT

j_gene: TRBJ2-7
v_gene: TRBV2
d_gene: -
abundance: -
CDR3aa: CASVIPGYEQYF
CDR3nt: TGTGCCAGCGTGATCCCGGGCTACGAGCAGTACTTC

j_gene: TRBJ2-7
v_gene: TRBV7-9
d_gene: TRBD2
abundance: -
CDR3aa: CASSSPVGGTYEQYF
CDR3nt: TGTGCCAGCAGCTCGCCCGTGGGGGGGACCTACGAGCAGTACTTC

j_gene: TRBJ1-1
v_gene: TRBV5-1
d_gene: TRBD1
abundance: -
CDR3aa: CASSPTGTGGSEAFF
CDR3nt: TGCGCCAGCAGCCCCACCGGGACAGGGGGGTCTGAAGCTTTCTTT

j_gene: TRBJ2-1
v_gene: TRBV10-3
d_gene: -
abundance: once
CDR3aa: CAISESGAGHRYNEQFF
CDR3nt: TGTGCCATCAGTGAGTCAGGCGCAGGCCACCGCTACAATGAGCAGTTCTTC

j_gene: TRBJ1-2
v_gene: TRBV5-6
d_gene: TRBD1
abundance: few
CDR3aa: CASSSGTGAYGYTF
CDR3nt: TGTGCCAGCAGCTCGGGGACAGGGGCCTATGGCTACACCTTC

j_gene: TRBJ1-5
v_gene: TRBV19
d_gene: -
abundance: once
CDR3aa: CASSIDRPGGNQPQHF
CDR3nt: TGTGCCAGTAGTATAGACCGACCGGGGGGCAATCAGCCCCAGCATTTT

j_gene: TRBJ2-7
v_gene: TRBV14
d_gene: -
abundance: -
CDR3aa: CASSQAGENEQYF
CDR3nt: TGTGCCAGCAGCCAAGCCGGGGAAAACGAGCAGTACTTC

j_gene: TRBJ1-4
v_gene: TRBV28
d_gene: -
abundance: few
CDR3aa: CASSLVQGYEKLFF
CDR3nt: TGTGCCAGCAGTTTAGTACAGGGTTACGAAAAACTGTTTTTT

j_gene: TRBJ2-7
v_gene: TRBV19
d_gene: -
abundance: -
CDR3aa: CASSKGEKYEQYF
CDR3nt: TGTGCCAGTAGCAAGGGGGAGAAGTACGAGCAGTACTTC

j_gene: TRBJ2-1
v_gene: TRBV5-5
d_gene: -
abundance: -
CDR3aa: CASSLRPGTSYNEQFF
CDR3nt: TGTGCCAGCAGCTTGCGTCCAGGGACTTCCTACAATGAGCAGTTCTTC

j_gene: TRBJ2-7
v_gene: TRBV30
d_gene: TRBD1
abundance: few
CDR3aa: CAWSVLPGQGINEQYF
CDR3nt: TGTGCCTGGAGTGTATTACCGGGACAGGGGATCAACGAGCAGTACTTC

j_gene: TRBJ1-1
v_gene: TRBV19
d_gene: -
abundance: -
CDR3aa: CASRTQNTEAFF
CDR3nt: TGTGCCAGTAGGACACAGAACACTGAAGCTTTCTTT

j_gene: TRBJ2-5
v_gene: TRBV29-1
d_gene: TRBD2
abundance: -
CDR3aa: CSVEGAGTSRETQYF
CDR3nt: TGCAGCGTTGAAGGAGCCGGGACTAGTAGGGAGACCCAGTACTTC

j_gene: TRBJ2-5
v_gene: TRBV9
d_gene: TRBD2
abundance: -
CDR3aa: CASSVELAGGPGETQYF
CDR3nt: TGTGCCAGCAGCGTAGAACTAGCGGGAGGGCCAGGGGAGACCCAGTACTTC

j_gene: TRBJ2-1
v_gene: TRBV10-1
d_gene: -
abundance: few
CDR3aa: CASSEVIAEADEQFF
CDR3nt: TGCGCCAGCAGTGAAGTAATAGCGGAGGCCGATGAGCAGTTCTTC

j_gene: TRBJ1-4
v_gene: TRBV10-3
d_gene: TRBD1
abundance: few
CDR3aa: CAIKGGTANEKLFF
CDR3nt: TGTGCCATCAAAGGCGGGACAGCTAATGAAAAACTGTTTTTT

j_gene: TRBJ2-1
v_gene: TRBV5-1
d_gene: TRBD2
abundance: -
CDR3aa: CASSFSGLGQNEQFF
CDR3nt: TGCGCCAGCAGCTTTTCAGGACTAGGCCAAAATGAGCAGTTCTTC

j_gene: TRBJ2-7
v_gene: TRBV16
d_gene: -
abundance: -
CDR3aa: CASSQSEDTSSYEQYF
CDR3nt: TGTGCCAGCAGCCAGTCAGAGGACACGAGCTCCTACGAGCAGTACTTC

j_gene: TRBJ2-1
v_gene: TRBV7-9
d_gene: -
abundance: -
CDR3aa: CASSPSSAGPSYNEQFF
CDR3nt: TGTGCCAGCAGCCCTAGTTCGGCGGGCCCCTCCTACAATGAGCAGTTCTTC

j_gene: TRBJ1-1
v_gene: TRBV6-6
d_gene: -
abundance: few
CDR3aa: CASSYLAGPEAFF
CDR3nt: TGTGCCAGCAGTTATTTGGCAGGGCCTGAAGCTTTCTTT

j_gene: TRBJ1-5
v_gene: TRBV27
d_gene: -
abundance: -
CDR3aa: CASSPTLRQPQHF
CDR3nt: TGTGCCAGCAGTCCCACCCTCCGGCAGCCCCAGCATTTT

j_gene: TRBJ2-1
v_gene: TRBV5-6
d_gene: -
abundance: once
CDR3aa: CASSRLDSFRSSSYNEQFF
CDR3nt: TGTGCCAGCAGTCGACTAGACTCTTTCAGGAGTAGCTCCTACAATGAGCAGTTCTTC

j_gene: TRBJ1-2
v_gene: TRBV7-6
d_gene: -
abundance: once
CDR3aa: CASSLGAGNYGYTF
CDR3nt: TGTGCCAGCAGCTTAGGTGCAGGGAACTATGGCTACACCTTC

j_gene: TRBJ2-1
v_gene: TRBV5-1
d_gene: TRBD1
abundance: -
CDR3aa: CASSKGTDYNEQFF
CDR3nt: TGCGCCAGCAGCAAGGGGACAGATTACAATGAGCAGTTCTTC

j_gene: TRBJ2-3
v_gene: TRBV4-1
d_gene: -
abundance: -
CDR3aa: CASSPGVISTDTQYF
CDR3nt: TGCGCCAGCAGCCCCGGAGTTATTAGCACAGATACGCAGTATTTT

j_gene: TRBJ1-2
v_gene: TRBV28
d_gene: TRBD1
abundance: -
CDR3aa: CASSLGDREGYGYTF
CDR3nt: TGTGCCAGCAGTTTAGGGGACAGGGAGGGGTATGGCTACACCTTC

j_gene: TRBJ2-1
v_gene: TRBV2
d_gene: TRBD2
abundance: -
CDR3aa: CASGRGGRNYNEQFF
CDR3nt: TGTGCCAGCGGGCGGGGCGGGAGGAACTACAATGAGCAGTTCTTC

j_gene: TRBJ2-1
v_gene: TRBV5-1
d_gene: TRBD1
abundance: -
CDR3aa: CASSLAVDRGPYNEQFF
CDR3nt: TGCGCCAGCAGCTTGGCCGTCGACAGGGGGCCCTACAATGAGCAGTTCTTC